The 7 T cell receptor beta chains below were found in one sample sequenced in a study of cytomegalovirus exposure and HLA in healthy donors. Profiling relied on immunoSEQ multiplex PCR, and the TCRdb table lists in-frame clones only, not all of them. Here the sample spans over 120,000 clones, over 90% being singletons. The sequencing input was PBMCs. The source is a man aged 18 to 30 in good health and CMV-seropositive.

The V call is TRBV5-5, the J call TRBJ1-2; D remains unclear. Germline V gene sequence: CDR1 SGHKS, CDR2 YYEKEE (reference sequence). Trimming took 4 bases from V and 0 from J, leaving 13 bases between them. CDR3 size: 15 residues. The CDR3 DNA follows: TGTGCCAGCAGCGCCCAAGCCGGAGCTAACTATGGCTACACCTTC. Amino acids: CASSAQAGANYGYTF.

This chain links TRBV6-5 with TRBJ1-3; D is unclear. The CDR3 contains 12 residues. In germline, CDR1 is MNHEY, CDR2 SVGAGI. The germline V and J ends were trimmed by 8 bases and 7 bases, with 12 bases remaining between them. CDR3 coding DNA: TGTGCCAGCGGGAGATCCGTTAACACCATATATTTT. Encoded protein: CASGRSVNTIYF.

This chain joins TRBV10-3 and TRBJ1-1; a possible D gene is TRBD1 (6 bases). V lost 7 bases and J lost 3, with 15 bases in between. This CDR3 has 14 residues. The germline V gene has CDR1 ENHRY and CDR2 SYGVKD. For the CDR3, the DNA is TGTGCCATCACCCGGAGCAGGGGCGACACTGAAGCTTTCTTT. Protein: CAITRSRGDTEAFF.

This chain links TRBV6-6 with TRBJ1-2, with 8 bases matching TRBD1. CDR1 and CDR2 from the germline V gene are MNHNY and SVGAGI (reference sequence). CDR3 size: 14 residues. Trimming cost V 5 bases and J 5 bases; bases outside gene matches: 7. DNA for the CDR3: TGTGCCAGCAGTACCCCCGGACAGGGTTATGGCTACACCTTC. Its translation: CASSTPGQGYGYTF.

The chain uses TRBV11-2 and TRBJ2-5; D is unresolved. Trimming cost V 0 bases and J 2 bases, with 10 bases left between them. The germline V gene has CDR1 SGHAT and CDR2 FQNNGV. This CDR3 is 15 amino acids long. The CDR3 spells CASSLEGSYQETQYF. The CDR3 DNA is TGTGCCAGCAGCTTAGAGGGCAGTTATCAAGAGACCCAGTACTTC.

The genes are TRBV2 and TRBJ1-2; 9 positions match TRBD1. The V gene's germline CDR1 is SNHLY and CDR2 FYNNEI. J was trimmed by 7 bases and V by 5 bases; bases with no gene match: 5. The CDR3 totals 13 residues. The CDR3 region is CASSTGGAFGYTF. As DNA, the CDR3 is TGTGCCAGCAGTACAGGGGGCGCATTTGGCTACACCTTC.

This chain links TRBV2 with TRBJ2-1, with 11 bases aligning to TRBD2. Looked up from germline, CDR1 is SNHLY and CDR2 is FYNNEI. V shed 5 bases and J 2 bases; nucleotides not matched to a gene: 2. The length of the CDR3 is 15 residues. The CDR3 DNA follows: TGTGCCAGCAGTCTGACTAGCGGGACCTACAATGAGCAGTTCTTC. This translates into CASSLTSGTYNEQFF.